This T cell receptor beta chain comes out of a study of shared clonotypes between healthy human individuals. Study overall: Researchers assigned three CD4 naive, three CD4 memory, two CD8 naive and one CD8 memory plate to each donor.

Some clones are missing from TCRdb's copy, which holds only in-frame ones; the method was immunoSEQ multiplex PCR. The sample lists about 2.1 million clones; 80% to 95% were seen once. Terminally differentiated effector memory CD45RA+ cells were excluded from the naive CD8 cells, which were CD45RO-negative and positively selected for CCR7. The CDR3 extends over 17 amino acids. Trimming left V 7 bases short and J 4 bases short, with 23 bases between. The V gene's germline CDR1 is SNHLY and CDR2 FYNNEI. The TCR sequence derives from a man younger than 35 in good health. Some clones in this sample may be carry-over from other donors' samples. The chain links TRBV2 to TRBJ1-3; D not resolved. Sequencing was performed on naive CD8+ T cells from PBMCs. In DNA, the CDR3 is TGTGCCAGCACAAGAAGTCCCCCCGCCTTAACGGGAAACACCATATATTTT. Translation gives CASTRSPPALTGNTIYF. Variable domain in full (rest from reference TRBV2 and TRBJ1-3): EPEVTQTPSHQVTQMGQEVILRCVPISNHLYFYWYRQILGQKVEFLVSFYNNEISEKSEIFDDQFSVERPDGSNFTLKIRSTKLEDSAMYFCASTRSPPALTGNTIYFGEGSWLTVV.